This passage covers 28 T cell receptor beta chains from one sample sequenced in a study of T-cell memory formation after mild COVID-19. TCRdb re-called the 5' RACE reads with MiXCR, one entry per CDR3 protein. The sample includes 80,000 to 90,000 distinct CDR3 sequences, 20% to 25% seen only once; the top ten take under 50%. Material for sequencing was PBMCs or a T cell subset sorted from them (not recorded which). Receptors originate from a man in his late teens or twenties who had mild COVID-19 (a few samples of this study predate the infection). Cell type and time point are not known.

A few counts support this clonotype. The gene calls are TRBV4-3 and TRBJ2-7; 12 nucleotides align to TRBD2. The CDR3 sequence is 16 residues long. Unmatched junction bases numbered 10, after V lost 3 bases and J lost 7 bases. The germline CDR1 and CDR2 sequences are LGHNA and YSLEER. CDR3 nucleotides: TGCGCCAGCAGCCATTGGCTAGCGGGGGGGCGAGAAGAGCAGTACTTC. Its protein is CASSHWLAGGREEQYF.

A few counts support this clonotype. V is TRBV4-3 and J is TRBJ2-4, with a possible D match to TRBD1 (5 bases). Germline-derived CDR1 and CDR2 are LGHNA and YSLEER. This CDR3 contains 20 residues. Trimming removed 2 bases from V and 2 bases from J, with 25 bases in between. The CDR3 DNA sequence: TGCGCCAGCAGCCAAACCAGAGGCCCCCAGAGAAGGGGCCCCAAAAACATTCAGTACTTC. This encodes CASSQTRGPQRRGPKNIQYF.

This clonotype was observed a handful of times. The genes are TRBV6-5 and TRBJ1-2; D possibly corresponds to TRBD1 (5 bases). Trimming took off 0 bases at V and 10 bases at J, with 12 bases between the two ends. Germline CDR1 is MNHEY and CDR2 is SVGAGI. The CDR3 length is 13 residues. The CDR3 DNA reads TGTGCCAGCAGTTACTCGACTCGGGGCGACTACACCTTC. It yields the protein CASSYSTRGDYTF.

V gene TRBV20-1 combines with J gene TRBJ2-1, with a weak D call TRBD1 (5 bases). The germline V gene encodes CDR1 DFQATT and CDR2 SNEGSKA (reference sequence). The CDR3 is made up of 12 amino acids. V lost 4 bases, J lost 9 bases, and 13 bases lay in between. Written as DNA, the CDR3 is TGCAGTGCTAAAGGGGCGACCCTTGAGCAGTTCTTC. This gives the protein CSAKGATLEQFF.

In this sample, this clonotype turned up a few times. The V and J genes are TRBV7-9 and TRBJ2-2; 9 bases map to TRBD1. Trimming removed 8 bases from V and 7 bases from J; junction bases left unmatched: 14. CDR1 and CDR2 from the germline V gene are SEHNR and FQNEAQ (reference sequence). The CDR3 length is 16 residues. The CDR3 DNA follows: TGTGCCAGCGGCCCGGGACAGGGAACTTTGGGCGGGGAGCTGTTTTTT. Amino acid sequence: CASGPGQGTLGGELFF.

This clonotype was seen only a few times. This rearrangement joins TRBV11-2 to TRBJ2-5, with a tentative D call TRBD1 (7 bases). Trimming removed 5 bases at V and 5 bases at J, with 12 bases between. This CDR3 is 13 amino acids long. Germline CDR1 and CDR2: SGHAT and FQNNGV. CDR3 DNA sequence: TGTGCCAGCAGCCAGACAGGGAGGGAGACCCAGTACTTC. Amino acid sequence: CASSQTGRETQYF.

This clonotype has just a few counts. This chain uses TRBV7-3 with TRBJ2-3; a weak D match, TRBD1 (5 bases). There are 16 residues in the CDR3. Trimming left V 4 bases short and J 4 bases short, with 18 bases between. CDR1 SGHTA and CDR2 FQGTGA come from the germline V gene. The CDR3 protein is CASSSVRQGDSDTQYF. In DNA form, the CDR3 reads TGTGCCAGCAGCTCAGTTAGGCAGGGCGATTCAGATACGCAGTATTTT.

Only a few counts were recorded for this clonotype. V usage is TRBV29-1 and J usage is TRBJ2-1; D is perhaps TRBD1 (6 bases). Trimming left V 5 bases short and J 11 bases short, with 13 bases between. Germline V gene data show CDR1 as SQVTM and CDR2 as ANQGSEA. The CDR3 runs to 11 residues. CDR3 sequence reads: CSVTGQPQQFF. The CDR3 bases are TGCAGCGTTACTGGACAGCCTCAGCAGTTCTTC.

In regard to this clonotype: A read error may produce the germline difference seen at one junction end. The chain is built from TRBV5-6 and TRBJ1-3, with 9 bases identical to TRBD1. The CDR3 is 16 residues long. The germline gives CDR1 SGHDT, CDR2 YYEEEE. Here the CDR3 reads CANSSSGQGTGNTIYF. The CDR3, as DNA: TGTGCCAACAGCTCCTCCGGACAGGGGACCGGAAACACCATATATTTT.

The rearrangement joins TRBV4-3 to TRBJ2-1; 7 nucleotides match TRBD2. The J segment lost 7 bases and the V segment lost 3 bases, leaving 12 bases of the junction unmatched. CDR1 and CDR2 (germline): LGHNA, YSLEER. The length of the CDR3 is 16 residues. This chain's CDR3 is CASSQGGRRTWNEQFF. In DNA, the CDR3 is TGCGCCAGCAGCCAGGGAGGGCGAAGGACTTGGAATGAGCAGTTCTTC.

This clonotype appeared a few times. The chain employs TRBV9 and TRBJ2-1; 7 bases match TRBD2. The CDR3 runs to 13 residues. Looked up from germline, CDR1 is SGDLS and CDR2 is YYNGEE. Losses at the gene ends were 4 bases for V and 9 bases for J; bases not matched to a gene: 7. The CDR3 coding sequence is TGTGCCAGCAGCCTCCGGACTAGTGGTGAGCAGTTCTTC. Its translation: CASSLRTSGEQFF.

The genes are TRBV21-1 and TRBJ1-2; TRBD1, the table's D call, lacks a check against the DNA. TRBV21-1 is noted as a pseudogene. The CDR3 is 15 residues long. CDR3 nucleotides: TGTGCCAGCAGCAAAGTGCCGGGACAGGGTAAAGGCTACACCTTC. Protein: CASSKVPGQGKGYTF.

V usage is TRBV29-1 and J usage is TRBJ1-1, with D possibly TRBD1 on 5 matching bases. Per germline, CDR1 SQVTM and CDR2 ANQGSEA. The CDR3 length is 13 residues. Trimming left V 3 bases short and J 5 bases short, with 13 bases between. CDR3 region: CSVDRVQETEAFF. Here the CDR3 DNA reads TGCAGCGTTGACAGGGTACAAGAAACTGAAGCTTTCTTT.

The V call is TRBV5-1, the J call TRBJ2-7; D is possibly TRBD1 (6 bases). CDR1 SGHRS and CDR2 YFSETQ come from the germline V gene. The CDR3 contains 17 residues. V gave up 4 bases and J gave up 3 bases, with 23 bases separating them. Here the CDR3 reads CASSPAEQTGTHYEQYV. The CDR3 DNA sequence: TGCGCCAGCAGCCCTGCAGAGCAAACAGGGACCCACTACGAGCAGTACGTC.

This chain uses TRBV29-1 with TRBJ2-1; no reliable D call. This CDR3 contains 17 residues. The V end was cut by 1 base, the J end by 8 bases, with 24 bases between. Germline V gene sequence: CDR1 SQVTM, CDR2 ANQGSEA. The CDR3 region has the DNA TGCAGCGTTGAAGGTCACCGCGGTTTGTTGCCTGTCGATGAGCAGTTCTTC. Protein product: CSVEGHRGLLPVDEQFF.

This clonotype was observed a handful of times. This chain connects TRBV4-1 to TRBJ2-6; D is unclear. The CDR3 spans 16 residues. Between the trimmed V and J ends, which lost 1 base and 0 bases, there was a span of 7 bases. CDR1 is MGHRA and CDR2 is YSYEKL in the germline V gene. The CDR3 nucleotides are TGCGCCAGCAGCCAAGGGGCCCGCTCTGGGGCCAACGTCCTGACTTTC. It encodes CASSQGARSGANVLTF.

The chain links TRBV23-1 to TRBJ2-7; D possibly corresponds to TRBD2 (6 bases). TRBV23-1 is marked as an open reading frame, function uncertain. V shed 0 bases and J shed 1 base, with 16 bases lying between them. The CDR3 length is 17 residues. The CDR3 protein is CASSQSGLGGLSYEQYV. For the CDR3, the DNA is TGCGCCAGCAGTCAATCGGGTCTTGGTGGACTATCCTACGAGCAGTACGTC.

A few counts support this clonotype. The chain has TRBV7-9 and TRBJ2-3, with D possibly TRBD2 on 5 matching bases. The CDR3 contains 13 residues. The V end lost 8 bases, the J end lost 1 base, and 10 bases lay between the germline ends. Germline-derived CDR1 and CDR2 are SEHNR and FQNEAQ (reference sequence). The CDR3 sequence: CASGGEGTDTQYF. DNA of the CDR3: TGTGCCAGCGGAGGCGAGGGCACAGATACGCAGTATTTT.

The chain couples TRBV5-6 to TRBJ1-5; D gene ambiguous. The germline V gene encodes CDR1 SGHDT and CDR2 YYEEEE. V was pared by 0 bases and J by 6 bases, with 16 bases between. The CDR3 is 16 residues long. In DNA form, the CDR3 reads TGTGCCAGCAGCTTGGGAGGTTTGATTGCCCCTCAGCCCCAGCATTTT. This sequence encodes CASSLGGLIAPQPQHF.

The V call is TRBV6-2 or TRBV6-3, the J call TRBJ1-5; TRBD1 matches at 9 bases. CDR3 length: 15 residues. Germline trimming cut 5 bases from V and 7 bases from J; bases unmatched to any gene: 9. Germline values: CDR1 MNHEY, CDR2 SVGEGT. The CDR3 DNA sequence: TGTGCCAGCAGTCCCCTGACAGGGGGAGACCAGCCCCAGCATTTT. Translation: CASSPLTGGDQPQHF.

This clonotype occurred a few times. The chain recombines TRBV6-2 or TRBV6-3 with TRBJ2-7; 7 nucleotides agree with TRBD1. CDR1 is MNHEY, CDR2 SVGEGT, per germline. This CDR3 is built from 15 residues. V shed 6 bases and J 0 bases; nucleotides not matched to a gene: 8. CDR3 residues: CASSRSGTVSYEQYF. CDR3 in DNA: TGTGCCAGCAGCCGATCCGGGACAGTCTCCTACGAGCAGTACTTC.

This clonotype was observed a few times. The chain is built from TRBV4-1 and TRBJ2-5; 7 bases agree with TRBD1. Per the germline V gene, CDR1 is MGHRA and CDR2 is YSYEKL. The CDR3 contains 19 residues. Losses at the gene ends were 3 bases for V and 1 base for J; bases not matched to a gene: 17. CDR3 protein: CASSHGARGIYSSQETQYF. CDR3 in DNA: TGCGCCAGCAGCCACGGGGCCAGGGGGATATACTCCTCCCAAGAGACCCAGTACTTC.

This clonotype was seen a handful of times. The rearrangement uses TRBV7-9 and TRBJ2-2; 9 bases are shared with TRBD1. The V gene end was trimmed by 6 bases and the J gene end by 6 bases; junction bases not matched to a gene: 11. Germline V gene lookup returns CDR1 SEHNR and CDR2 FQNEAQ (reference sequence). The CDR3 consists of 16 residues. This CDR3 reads CASRPADRGSAGELFF. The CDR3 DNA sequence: TGTGCCAGCAGGCCCGCGGACAGGGGTAGCGCCGGGGAGCTGTTTTTT.

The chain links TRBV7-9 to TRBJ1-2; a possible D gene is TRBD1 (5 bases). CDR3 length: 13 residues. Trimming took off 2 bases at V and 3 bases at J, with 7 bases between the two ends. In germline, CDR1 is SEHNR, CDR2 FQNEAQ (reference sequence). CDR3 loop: CASSLPGHYGYTF. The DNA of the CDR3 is TGTGCCAGCAGCTTACCGGGGCACTATGGCTACACCTTC.

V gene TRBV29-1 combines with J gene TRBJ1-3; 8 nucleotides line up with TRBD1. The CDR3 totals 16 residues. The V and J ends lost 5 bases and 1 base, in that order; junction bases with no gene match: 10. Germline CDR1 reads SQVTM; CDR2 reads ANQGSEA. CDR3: CSVIYRTGISGNTIYF. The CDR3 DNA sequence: TGCAGCGTTATCTACCGGACAGGGATATCTGGAAACACCATATATTTT. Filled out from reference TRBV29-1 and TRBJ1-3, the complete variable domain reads SAVISQKPSRDICQRGTSLTIQCQVDSQVTMMFWYRQQPGQSLTLIATANQGSEATYESGFVIDKFPISRPNLTFSTLTVSNMSPEDSSIYLCSVIYRTGISGNTIYFGEGSWLTVV.

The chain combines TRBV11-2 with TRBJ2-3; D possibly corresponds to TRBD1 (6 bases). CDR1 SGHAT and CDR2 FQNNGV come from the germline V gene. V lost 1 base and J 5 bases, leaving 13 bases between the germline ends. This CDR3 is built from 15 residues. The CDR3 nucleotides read TGTGCCAGCAGCTTAGGGGCGAGAGGGGGAGATACGCAGTATTTT. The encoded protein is CASSLGARGGDTQYF.

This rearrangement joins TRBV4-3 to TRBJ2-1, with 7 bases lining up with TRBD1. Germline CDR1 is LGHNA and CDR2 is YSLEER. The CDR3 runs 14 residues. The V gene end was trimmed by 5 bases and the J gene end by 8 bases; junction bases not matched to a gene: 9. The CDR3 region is CASSRTGEGDEQFF. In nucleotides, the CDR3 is TGCGCCAGCAGCAGAACAGGGGAAGGTGATGAGCAGTTCTTC.

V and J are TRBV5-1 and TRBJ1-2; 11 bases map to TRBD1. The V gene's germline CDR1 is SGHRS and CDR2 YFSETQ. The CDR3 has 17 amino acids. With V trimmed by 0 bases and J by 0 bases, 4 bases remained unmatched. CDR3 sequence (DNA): TGCGCCAGCAGCTTGGGGGACAGGGGGGTCCCTAACTATGGCTACACCTTC. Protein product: CASSLGDRGVPNYGYTF.